This passage covers 19 T cell receptor beta chains from one sample sequenced in a study of pediatric ulcerative colitis. Rectal tissue came from one to two pinch biopsies taken at colonoscopy. Assay used: immunoSEQ multiplex PCR; TCRdb lists only in-frame clones, some missing. The table includes around 34,000 clones, about 81% detected once. The sequencing sample was made of gut tissue. The receptors were gathered from a boy aged 10-17 years with mild ulcerative colitis.

In DNA, the CDR3 is TGTGCCAGCAGCTTGGGACAGGGGGCAGAGGGGGCCACAGATACGCAGTATTTT. Translating gives CASSLGQGAEGATDTQYF. This sequence joins TRBV5-4 and TRBJ2-3, with 10 bases that match TRBD1. Per the germline V gene, CDR1 is SGHNT and CDR2 is YYREEE (reference sequence). The ends lost 0 bases at V and 2 bases at J; junction bases unmatched: 9. The CDR3 contains 18 residues.

The chain couples TRBV4-2 to TRBJ2-1; TRBD1 is a possible D gene (6 bases). This CDR3 region has 17 residues. V shed 3 bases and J shed 5 bases, with 20 bases lying between them. Per the germline V gene, CDR1 is LGHNA and CDR2 is YNFKEQ. CDR3 amino acids: CASSQPQRAGAHNEQFF. CDR3 DNA: TGTGCCAGCAGCCAGCCCCAGAGGGCAGGGGCCCACAATGAGCAGTTCTTC.

The CDR3 nucleotides read TGTGCCAGCACTATGGCGGGCTCTGGAAACACCATATATTTT. Residues: CASTMAGSGNTIYF. The chain joins TRBV5-8 to TRBJ1-3; D unresolved. Germline lookup yields CDR1 SGHTS and CDR2 YDEGEE. The CDR3 is made up of 14 amino acids. The V end was cut by 6 bases, the J end by 0 bases, with 10 bases between. Full variable domain (rest looked up from reference TRBV5-8 and TRBJ1-3): EAGVTQSPTHLIKTRGQQATLRCSPISGHTSVYWYQQALGLGLQFLLWYDEGEERNRGNFPPRFSGRQFPNYSSELNVNALELEDSALYLCASTMAGSGNTIYFGEGSWLTVV.

The chain's CDR3 is CASSELGQGPYNEQFF. The CDR3 nucleotides read TGTGCCAGCAGTGAATTGGGACAGGGACCCTACAATGAGCAGTTCTTC. The chain couples TRBV6-1 to TRBJ2-1; TRBD1 aligns across 9 bases. The CDR3 extends over 16 amino acids. Trimming cost V 2 bases and J 2 bases; bases outside gene matches: 4. The germline gives CDR1 MNHNS, CDR2 SASEGT.

The chain is built from TRBV2 and TRBJ2-1; D is possibly TRBD2 (6 bases). Trimming pared 6 bases from V and 9 bases from J, leaving 15 bases between. CDR3 length: 13 amino acids. The V gene's germline CDR1 is SNHLY and CDR2 FYNNEI. CDR3 nucleotides: TGTGCCAGCAGCCGCCGGGGGACGGGTGAGCAGTTCTTC. It specifies CASSRRGTGEQFF.

The chain recombines TRBV15 with TRBJ1-2; D is undetermined. Trimming removed 0 bases from V and 2 bases from J, with 7 bases in between. Germline V gene sequence: CDR1 LNHNV, CDR2 YYDKDF (reference sequence). This CDR3 has 14 amino acids. As DNA, the CDR3 is TGTGCCACCAGCAGAGATGGGCAGAACTATGGCTACACCTTC. It is translated as CATSRDGQNYGYTF.

The chain joins TRBV19 to TRBJ1-6; 8 bases map to TRBD1. Per the germline V gene, CDR1 is LNHDA and CDR2 is SQIVND (reference sequence). This CDR3 has 15 amino acids. Trimming cost V 5 bases and J 4 bases; bases outside gene matches: 4. Here the CDR3 DNA reads TGTGCCAGTAGTCCCCAGGGGGCATATAATTCACCCCTCCACTTT. Its protein is CASSPQGAYNSPLHF. Supplemented by reference TRBV19 and TRBJ1-6, the full variable domain reads DGGITQSPKYLFRKEGQNVTLSCEQNLNHDAMYWYRQDPGQGLRLIYYSQIVNDFQKGDIAEGYSVSREKKESFPLTVTSAQKNPTAFYLCASSPQGAYNSPLHFGNGTRLTVT.

Only a few counts were recorded for this clone. This chain joins TRBV5-8 and TRBJ1-2; TRBD1 matches 7 bases. Germline-derived CDR1 and CDR2 are SGHTS and YDEGEE. The length of the CDR3 is 14 residues. V was pared by 0 bases and J by 6 bases, with 5 bases of the junction left unmatched. The CDR3 region is CASSLAYRGDGYTF. The CDR3, as DNA: TGTGCCAGCAGCTTGGCGTACAGGGGAGATGGCTACACCTTC. Filled out from reference TRBV5-8 and TRBJ1-2, the complete variable domain reads EAGVTQSPTHLIKTRGQQATLRCSPISGHTSVYWYQQALGLGLQFLLWYDEGEERNRGNFPPRFSGRQFPNYSSELNVNALELEDSALYLCASSLAYRGDGYTFGSGTRLTVV.

The V and J genes are TRBV6-1 and TRBJ1-4, with 10 positions matching TRBD1. Germline lookup yields CDR1 MNHNS and CDR2 SASEGT. The trim removed 3 bases at V and 6 bases at J, leaving 4 bases unmatched. CDR3 length: 15 amino acids. CDR3 region: CASSDGQGGHEKLFF. The CDR3 DNA reads as TGTGCCAGCAGTGACGGACAGGGGGGCCATGAAAAACTGTTTTTT.

The V and J genes are TRBV27 and TRBJ1-4, with 11 bases lining up with TRBD1. This CDR3 is 16 amino acids long. Trimming removed 0 bases from V and 6 bases from J; junction bases left unmatched: 3. The germline V gene encodes CDR1 MNHEY and CDR2 SMNVEV (reference sequence). This CDR3 reads CASSLSPGQGDEKLFF. As DNA, the CDR3 is TGTGCCAGCAGTTTATCGCCGGGACAGGGGGATGAAAAACTGTTTTTT.

V is TRBV5-1 and J is TRBJ2-4; perhaps TRBD1 as D (6 bases). The V gene lost 4 bases and the J gene lost 6 bases, with 20 bases spanning the gap. Looked up from germline, CDR1 is SGHRS and CDR2 is YFSETQ. This CDR3 is 16 amino acids long. The CDR3 loop reads CASSPYNFGGSNIQYF. CDR3 in DNA: TGCGCCAGCAGCCCATACAACTTTGGGGGCTCAAACATTCAGTACTTC.

CDR3: CASSLSHADTQYF. The DNA for the CDR3 is TGTGCCAGCAGCCTATCACACGCAGATACGCAGTATTTT. The chain links TRBV4-2 to TRBJ2-3; D remains unclear. Germline loops: CDR1 LGHNA, CDR2 YNFKEQ. With 4 bases removed from V and 4 bases from J, the gap between germline ends came to 9 bases. This CDR3 comprises 13 residues.

On this clone: At one end the junction does not follow the germline gene, possibly because of a read error. The chain has TRBV5-8 and TRBJ1-2, with 7 bases fitting TRBD1. Germline V gives CDR1 SGHTS, CDR2 YDEGEE. The CDR3 spans 11 residues. CDR3 in amino acids: CASSTGQNCEF. The CDR3 bases are TGTGCCAGCAGCACGGGACAGAACTGCGAGTTC.

The V and J genes are TRBV19 and TRBJ2-3, with a possible D match to TRBD2 (6 bases). V was pared by 3 bases and J by 2 bases, with 15 bases between. The CDR3 covers 16 residues. Germline V lookup: CDR1 LNHDA, CDR2 SQIVND (reference sequence). This CDR3 is CASSIAGTGYTDTQYF. CDR3 in DNA: TGTGCCAGTAGTATCGCCGGGACTGGGTACACAGATACGCAGTATTTT.

This clone was seen only once. This chain joins TRBV4-1 and TRBJ1-1; possible D gene TRBD1, 5 bases. Germline-derived CDR1 and CDR2 are MGHRA and YSYEKL. This CDR3 contains 15 residues. Trimming left V 4 bases short and J 0 bases short, with 12 bases between. The CDR3 DNA reads as TGCGCCAGCAGCCCCCCGGGGCACTTGAACACTGAAGCTTTCTTT. Translation: CASSPPGHLNTEAFF.

The genes are TRBV7-6 and TRBJ2-1; unclear D gene. The V and J ends lost 4 bases and 9 bases respectively, with 19 bases between them. Germline CDR1 is SGHVS and CDR2 is FNYEAQ. This CDR3 contains 15 residues. CDR3 amino acids: CASSSRTPPAAEQFF. The CDR3 bases are TGTGCCAGCAGCTCCCGGACCCCGCCGGCGGCTGAGCAGTTCTTC.

The rearrangement links TRBV5-1 to TRBJ2-5; the match to TRBD2 covers 9 bases. V shed 4 bases, J shed 1 base, and the junction held 11 bases outside the gene matches. Germline V lookup: CDR1 SGHRS, CDR2 YFSETQ. This CDR3 region has 17 residues. CDR3 bases: TGCGCCAGCAGCGTACCTCTAGCGGGGTACGGCCAAGAGACCCAGTACTTC. Amino acid sequence: CASSVPLAGYGQETQYF.

This clone was detected a few times. The genes are TRBV5-1 and TRBJ1-2; weak D call: TRBD1 (5 bases). The germline V and J ends were trimmed by 4 bases and 4 bases, with 17 bases remaining between them. The CDR3 covers 15 residues. Germline CDR1 is SGHRS and CDR2 is YFSETQ. The CDR3 bases are TGCGCCAGCAGCCACGGGACCGGGAGGATCTATGGCTACACCTTC. This gives the protein CASSHGTGRIYGYTF.

This chain uses TRBV5-1 with TRBJ2-1; 8 nucleotides line up with TRBD1. The CDR3 has 13 amino acids. V shed 7 bases and J 5 bases; nucleotides not matched to a gene: 5. CDR1 is SGHRS and CDR2 is YFSETQ in the germline V gene. CDR3 coding DNA: TGCGCCAGCGGGCAGGGGGCGAACAATGAGCAGTTCTTC. Encoded protein: CASGQGANNEQFF.